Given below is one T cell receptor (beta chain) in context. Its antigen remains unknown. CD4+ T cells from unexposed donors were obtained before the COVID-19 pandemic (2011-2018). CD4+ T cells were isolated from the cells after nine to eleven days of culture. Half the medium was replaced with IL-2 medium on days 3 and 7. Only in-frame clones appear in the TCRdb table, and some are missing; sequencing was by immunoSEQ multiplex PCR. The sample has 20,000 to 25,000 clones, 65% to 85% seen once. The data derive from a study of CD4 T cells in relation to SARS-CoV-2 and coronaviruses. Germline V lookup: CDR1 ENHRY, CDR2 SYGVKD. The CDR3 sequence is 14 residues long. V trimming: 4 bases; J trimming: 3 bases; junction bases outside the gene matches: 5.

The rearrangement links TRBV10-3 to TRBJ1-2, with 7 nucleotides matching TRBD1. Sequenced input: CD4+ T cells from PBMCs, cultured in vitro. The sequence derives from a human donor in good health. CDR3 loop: CAISGTGADYGYTF. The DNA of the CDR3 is TGTGCCATCAGTGGAACAGGGGCCGACTATGGCTACACCTTC.